Reported below is one T cell receptor (beta chain). Trimming took off 1 base at V and 1 base at J, with 11 bases between the two ends. From germline, CDR1 is DFQATT and CDR2 SNEGSKA (reference sequence). The CDR3 has 15 amino acids. This sample is part of a study of CD8 T cells in Susac syndrome. Random-hexamer reverse transcription was applied to about 0.45 to 1 ug RNA. TCRdb used MiXCR to reprocess the immunoSEQ multiplex PCR reads, holding one entry per CDR3 protein. The table records 100,000 or so distinct CDR3 sequences, under 95% of them present only once. Blood CD8+ and CD4+ T cells underwent high-throughput TCR beta sequencing.

This sequence joins TRBV20-1 and TRBJ1-3, with D possibly being TRBD1 (6 bases). Sequenced: CD8+ T cells from PBMCs. This clonotype originated in a human donor in good health. CDR3 loop: CSARARGRSGNTIYF. The CDR3 coding sequence is TGCAGTGCTAGAGCCAGGGGAAGATCTGGAAACACCATATATTTT.